These 29 T cell receptor beta chains were sequenced from one sample in a study of long-term antiretroviral therapy in people with HIV. Version v3.0 of the immunoSEQ assay was performed at survey level. Only in-frame clones appear in the TCRdb table, and some are missing; sequencing was by immunoSEQ multiplex PCR. This table holds about 39,000 clones, approximately 86% found once. The sample consisted of unsorted PBMCs, taken just before starting antiretroviral therapy. Source of these receptors: a woman between 18 and 29 years old with HIV.

This chain uses TRBV4-3 with TRBJ2-3; D remains ambiguous. The ends were cut back, 0 bases at V and 2 bases at J, with 9 bases in the middle. The CDR3 sequence is 15 residues long. Germline V gene sequence: CDR1 LGHNA, CDR2 YSLEER. CDR3 sequence (DNA): TGCGCCAGCAGCCAAGATGGTGTTTTCACAGATACGCAGTATTTT. Protein sequence: CASSQDGVFTDTQYF.

This chain connects TRBV14 to TRBJ2-7, with D unclear. V lost 0 bases and J lost 6, with 12 bases in between. The CDR3 consists of 14 residues. Per germline, CDR1 SGHDN and CDR2 FVKESK. The CDR3: CASSQDLGTSEQYF. CDR3 nucleotide sequence: TGTGCCAGCAGCCAAGATCTCGGAACTTCCGAGCAGTACTTC.

The chain has TRBV11-2 and TRBJ1-3, with TRBD1 as a possible D gene (6 bases). The V and J ends lost 3 bases and 1 base respectively, with 13 bases between them. The CDR3 length is 16 residues. Germline V gene lookup returns CDR1 SGHAT and CDR2 FQNNGV. The CDR3 here is CASSFGGPLSGNTIYF. The DNA of the CDR3 is TGTGCCAGCAGCTTTGGGGGCCCCTTGTCTGGAAACACCATATATTTT.

V and J are TRBV7-2 and TRBJ1-3, with a tentative D call TRBD1 (5 bases). V gave up 4 bases and J gave up 3 bases, with 16 bases separating them. Per germline, CDR1 SGHTA and CDR2 FQGNSA. The CDR3 is 16 residues long. In nucleotides, the CDR3 is TGTGCCAGCAGCTCTAGTGGGGGGGTAGATGGAAACACCATATATTTT. It translates to CASSSSGGVDGNTIYF.

The rearrangement uses TRBV9 and TRBJ2-1, with D possibly matching TRBD2 (6 bases). This CDR3 has 13 residues. V was cut by 4 bases and J by 7 bases, with 12 bases left in between. Looked up from germline, CDR1 is SGDLS and CDR2 is YYNGEE. DNA of the CDR3: TGTGCCAGCAGCCGTAGCGGACGGAATGAGCAGTTCTTC. Amino acid sequence: CASSRSGRNEQFF.

The rearrangement uses TRBV6-5 and TRBJ2-3, with 12 bases lining up with TRBD2. Germline loops: CDR1 MNHEY, CDR2 SVGAGI. The CDR3 length is 14 residues. V trimming: 6 bases; J trimming: 4 bases; junction bases outside the gene matches: 2. The CDR3 DNA reads as TGTGCCAGCAGGACTAGCGGGAGATCAGATACGCAGTATTTT. Residues: CASRTSGRSDTQYF.

The chain uses TRBV7-9 and TRBJ2-2, with D uncertain. Trimming left V 3 bases short and J 3 bases short, with 2 bases between. Per germline, CDR1 SEHNR and CDR2 FQNEAQ (reference sequence). This CDR3 region has 12 residues. The CDR3 region is CASSFYTGELFF. CDR3 in DNA: TGTGCCAGCAGCTTCTACACCGGGGAGCTGTTTTTT.

This chain links TRBV4-3 with TRBJ1-2; D not certain. The germline gives CDR1 LGHNA, CDR2 YSLEER. Trimming took 3 bases from V and 6 from J, leaving 5 bases between them. The CDR3 runs 11 residues. The CDR3 reads CASSQGNGYTF. The DNA of the CDR3 is TGCGCCAGCAGCCAGGGGAATGGCTACACCTTC.

The chain joins TRBV5-6 to TRBJ1-1; 8 bases match TRBD1. The CDR3 is 15 residues long. V trimming: 0 bases; J trimming: 4 bases; junction bases outside the gene matches: 5. Germline CDR1 SGHDT, CDR2 YYEEEE. The CDR3 DNA reads TGTGCCAGCAGCTTGGGGACAGGGCGGATCACTGAAGCTTTCTTT. Translating gives CASSLGTGRITEAFF.

V usage is TRBV6-1 and J usage is TRBJ2-3; no reliable D call. V shed 5 bases and J shed 4 bases, with 13 bases lying between them. CDR1 is MNHNS and CDR2 is SASEGT in the germline V gene. The CDR3 is 14 amino acids. The CDR3 DNA follows: TGTGCCAGCAGTCCACGGCGAGGTCCAGATACGCAGTATTTT. This sequence encodes CASSPRRGPDTQYF.

CDR3 nucleotide sequence: TGCGCCAGCAGCATCGGCACAAATAGCAATCAGCCCCAGCATTTT. Translated: CASSIGTNSNQPQHF. The rearrangement links TRBV5-1 to TRBJ1-5; D ambiguous. Trimming shortened V by 4 bases and J by 0 bases, and 11 bases separated the two germline ends. The CDR3 has 15 residues. CDR1 is SGHRS, CDR2 YFSETQ, per germline.

DNA for the CDR3: TGTGCCAGCAGTTTATCAGGGGGCGGCAATCAGCCCCAGCATTTT. This codes for CASSLSGGGNQPQHF. The J gene is TRBJ1-5, the V gene TRBV28; TRBD1 matches at 8 bases. V lost 1 base to trimming and J lost 2 bases; unmatched junction nucleotides: 1. The CDR3 runs to 15 residues. Germline V gene sequence: CDR1 MDHEN, CDR2 SYDVKM.

This clone has just one count. The rearrangement uses TRBV5-1 and TRBJ2-7; possible D gene TRBD1, 7 bases. V was trimmed by 2 bases and J by 2 bases, leaving 14 bases between them. The CDR3 runs 15 residues. CDR1 SGHRS and CDR2 YFSETQ come from the germline V gene. The CDR3 reads CASSFPQGGPYEQYF. The CDR3 DNA is TGCGCCAGCAGCTTCCCCCAGGGGGGCCCCTACGAGCAGTACTTC.

The V call is TRBV7-9, the J call TRBJ2-3; 11 bases map to TRBD2. From germline, CDR1 is SEHNR and CDR2 FQNEAQ (reference sequence). Losses at the gene ends were 8 bases for V and 4 bases for J; bases not matched to a gene: 17. The CDR3 is 18 amino acids. CDR3 amino acids: CASQGGQTSGSGADTQYF. The CDR3 region has the DNA TGTGCCAGCCAGGGGGGCCAAACTAGCGGGAGTGGGGCAGATACGCAGTATTTT.

This chain connects TRBV27 to TRBJ1-6; 8 bases fit TRBD1. The V segment lost 6 bases and the J segment 0 bases; nucleotides outside the gene matches: 7. The CDR3 is 17 amino acids. CDR1 and CDR2 from the germline V gene are MNHEY and SMNVEV (reference sequence). CDR3 in DNA: TGTGCCAGCAGAGACAGGGGAGTAGGCTCCTATAATTCACCCCTCCACTTT. This gives the protein CASRDRGVGSYNSPLHF.

The rearrangement joins TRBV2 to TRBJ1-5, with TRBD1 as a possible D gene (6 bases). The CDR3 has 15 amino acids. The V end lost 7 bases, the J end lost 2 bases, and 15 bases lay between the germline ends. Germline CDR1 and CDR2: SNHLY and FYNNEI. As DNA, the CDR3 is TGTGCCAGCAATTATGGGACAAGAGGCAATCAGCCCCAGCATTTT. It encodes CASNYGTRGNQPQHF.

This sequence joins TRBV27 and TRBJ1-4; D is unclear. Trimming removed 0 bases at V and 0 bases at J, with 11 bases between. CDR1 and CDR2 (germline): MNHEY, SMNVEV (reference sequence). The CDR3 has 17 amino acids. The DNA of the CDR3 is TGTGCCAGCAGTTTATCGACCTCGGTAGCAACTAATGAAAAACTGTTTTTT. Encoded protein: CASSLSTSVATNEKLFF.

Details on this clone: This specimen includes other DNA sequences encoding the same CDR3. This chain connects TRBV4-3 to TRBJ2-6; no definite D call. The CDR3 loop spans 16 amino acids. Looked up from germline, CDR1 is LGHNA and CDR2 is YSLEER. V shed 0 bases and J shed 0 bases, with 6 bases lying between them. The DNA of the CDR3 is TGCGCCAGCAGCCAAGACCGAGGCTCTGGGGCCAACGTCCTGACTTTC. It yields the protein CASSQDRGSGANVLTF.

V usage is TRBV4-1 and J usage is TRBJ2-1, with 10 nucleotides matching TRBD2. The trim removed 2 bases at V and 0 bases at J, leaving 1 base unmatched. There are 16 residues in the CDR3. Germline V gene data show CDR1 as MGHRA and CDR2 as YSYEKL. The CDR3 sequence is CASSQPSGSSYNEQFF. For the CDR3, the DNA is TGCGCCAGCAGCCAACCTAGCGGGAGCTCCTACAATGAGCAGTTCTTC.

CDR3 protein: CASLQTGTGDYNEQFF. DNA of the CDR3: TGTGCCAGCCTCCAGACAGGGACGGGAGATTACAATGAGCAGTTCTTC. The chain carries TRBV4-2 and TRBJ2-1, with D possibly matching TRBD1 (7 bases). V was trimmed by 8 bases and J by 4 bases, leaving 21 bases between them. The CDR3 consists of 16 residues. Germline CDR1 reads LGHNA; CDR2 reads YNFKEQ.

The V call is TRBV7-5, the J call TRBJ1-1; the D call of TRBD1 is as the table states it, not checked on the DNA. TRBV7-5 is termed a pseudogene. The CDR3 has 18 amino acids. CDR3 amino acids: CARSSRQKQVTTNTEAFF. CDR3 DNA: TGTGCCAGAAGCTCGCGACAAAAACAGGTTACCACGAACACTGAAGCTTTCTTT.

This clone showed up just once. CDR3 DNA sequence: TGTGCCAGCAGCCCCACAGGGACGGTATATGGCTACACCTTC. It translates to CASSPTGTVYGYTF. V is TRBV6-1 and J is TRBJ1-2; maybe TRBD1 (6 bases). CDR3 size: 14 residues. Germline assignment: CDR1 MNHNS and CDR2 SASEGT. V lost 6 bases to trimming and J lost 5 bases, with 16 bases between them.

The chain recombines TRBV6-6 with TRBJ2-3, with a tentative D call TRBD2 (5 bases). There are 16 residues in the CDR3. Germline CDR1 is MNHNY and CDR2 is SVGAGI (reference sequence). The ends were cut back, 8 bases at V and 1 base at J, with 19 bases in the middle. The CDR3 reads CASAAGRAEGTDTQYF. The CDR3 DNA reads as TGTGCCAGCGCAGCAGGAAGAGCGGAGGGCACAGATACGCAGTATTTT.

This chain joins TRBV5-1 and TRBJ1-6; D gene unclear. The V gene lost 0 bases and the J gene lost 6 bases, with 7 bases spanning the gap. The CDR3 is 14 residues long. The V gene's germline CDR1 is SGHRS and CDR2 YFSETQ. CDR3 coding DNA: TGCGCCAGCAGCTTGGCGGGGTTTAATTCACCCCTCCACTTT. It is translated as CASSLAGFNSPLHF. Drawing the rest from reference TRBV5-1 and TRBJ1-6, the complete variable domain is KAGVTQTPRYLIKTRGQQVTLSCSPISGHRSVSWYQQTPGQGLQFLFEYFSETQRNKGNFPGRFSGRQFSNSRSEMNVSTLELGDSALYLCASSLAGFNSPLHFGNGTRLTVT.

This clone was observed a single time. The chain uses TRBV29-1 and TRBJ1-1, with a tentative D call TRBD1 (5 bases). Trimming pared 4 bases from V and 0 bases from J, leaving 9 bases between. CDR3 length: 13 residues. Germline CDR1 reads SQVTM; CDR2 reads ANQGSEA. This CDR3 is CSVAGVMNTEAFF. The CDR3 region has the DNA TGCAGCGTTGCGGGGGTGATGAACACTGAAGCTTTCTTT.

The chain recombines TRBV18 with TRBJ2-1; 8 positions agree with TRBD2. This CDR3 has 18 amino acids. J gave up 2 bases and V 2 bases, and 11 bases lay outside the gene matches. Germline lookup yields CDR1 KGHSH and CDR2 LQKENI. CDR3 bases: TGTGCCAGCTCACCATTCCCCCCAGCGGGAGTTCCCTACAATGAGCAGTTCTTC. Translation gives CASSPFPPAGVPYNEQFF.

This chain joins TRBV21-1 and TRBJ1-2. TRBV21-1 is noted as a pseudogene. The CDR3 is 17 residues long. CDR3: CASTKGRRQTGYYGYTF. CDR3 DNA sequence: TGTGCCAGCACCAAGGGGAGGCGGCAAACAGGTTACTATGGCTACACCTTC.

This clone ranks as medium-sized. The J gene is TRBJ2-5, the V gene TRBV28, with 10 bases matching TRBD1. Trimming at V came to 5 bases and at J to 0 bases, leaving 6 bases not matched to a gene. Germline V gene lookup returns CDR1 MDHEN and CDR2 SYDVKM. This CDR3 comprises 16 residues. CDR3 protein: CASSPDRGINQETQYF. CDR3 sequence (DNA): TGTGCCAGCAGTCCGGACAGGGGGATAAACCAAGAGACCCAGTACTTC.

The chain combines TRBV13 with TRBJ2-3, with D unclear. The CDR3 covers 14 residues. The germline V gene encodes CDR1 PRHDT and CDR2 FYEKMQ (reference sequence). Trimming shortened V by 0 bases and J by 8 bases, and 12 bases separated the two germline ends. In DNA, the CDR3 is TGTGCCAGCAGCTTAGGTCAAGGGATTGGTACGCAGTATTTT. Its protein product is CASSLGQGIGTQYF.